This T cell receptor (beta chain) derives from a study of cytomegalovirus exposure and HLA in healthy donors. Study-wide context: Per a later analysis, the approximately 690 first-cohort and more than 100 validation repertoires shared one platform. Whole-study results and caveats: The majority of TCR sequences were rare, yet some public TCRs appeared in many donors.

The CDR3 spans 14 residues. Germline V gives CDR1 SGHRS, CDR2 YFSETQ. Trimming took 2 bases from V and 1 from J, leaving 7 bases between them. Some clones are missing from TCRdb's copy, which holds only in-frame ones; the method was immunoSEQ multiplex PCR. The sample lists 150,000 to 250,000 clones, roughly 84% occurring once. Points on this clone: Antigen unknown.

The genes are TRBV5-1 and TRBJ1-5; D not resolved. Specimen: PBMCs. The sequence came from a woman under 40 in good health and CMV-seropositive. The CDR3 nucleotides are TGCGCCAGCAGCTTAGGACTGAGCAATCAGCCCCAGCATTTT. Encoded protein: CASSLGLSNQPQHF.